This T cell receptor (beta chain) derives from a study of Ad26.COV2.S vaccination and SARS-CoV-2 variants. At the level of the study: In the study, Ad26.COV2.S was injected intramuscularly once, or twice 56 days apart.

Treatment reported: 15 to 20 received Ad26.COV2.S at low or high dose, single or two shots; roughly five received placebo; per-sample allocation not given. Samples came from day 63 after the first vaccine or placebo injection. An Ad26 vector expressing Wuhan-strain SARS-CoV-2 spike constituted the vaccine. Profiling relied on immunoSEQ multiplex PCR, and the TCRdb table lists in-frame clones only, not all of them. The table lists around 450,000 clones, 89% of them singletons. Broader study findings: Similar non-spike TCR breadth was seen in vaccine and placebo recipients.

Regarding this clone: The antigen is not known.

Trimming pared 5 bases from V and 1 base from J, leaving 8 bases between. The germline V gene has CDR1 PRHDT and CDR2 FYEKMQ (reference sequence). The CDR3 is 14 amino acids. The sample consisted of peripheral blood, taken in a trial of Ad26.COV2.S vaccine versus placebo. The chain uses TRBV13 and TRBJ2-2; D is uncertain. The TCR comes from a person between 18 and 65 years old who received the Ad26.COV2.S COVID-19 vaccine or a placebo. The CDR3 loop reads CASSPLENTGELFF. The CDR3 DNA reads TGTGCCAGCAGCCCACTGGAGAACACCGGGGAGCTGTTTTTT.